What follows are 5 T cell receptor beta chains derived from one specimen sequenced in a study of shared clonotypes between healthy human individuals (TCRdb year 2020). Libraries were built with the immunoSEQ multiplex PCR assay. TCRdb limited this immuneACCESS table to in-frame rearrangements with V and J called. A share of clones is missing; checked studies link under half to unresolved V genes, and the rest is unexplained. The sample table holds a few million clones, of which 85% to 95% were seen once. The ten largest clones capture under 0.45% of the sample. Sequencing input: naive CD4+ T cells from PBMCs. The cell subset or site label corresponds to: CD45RA+ positively selected. These receptors all come from a man aged 18-30 years in good health. Some clones in this sample may be carry-over from other donors' samples.

The chain joins TRBV7-7 to TRBJ2-5; no reliable D call. This CDR3 spans 13 amino acids. CDR1 and CDR2 (germline): SSHAT, FNYEAQ (reference sequence). The ends were cut back, 5 bases at V and 0 bases at J, with 7 bases in the middle. Here the CDR3 reads CASSHSYQETQYF. For the CDR3, the DNA is TGTGCCAGCAGCCATAGTTACCAAGAGACCCAGTACTTC.

The V gene is TRBV28, the J gene TRBJ2-1; 12 bases line up with TRBD2. This CDR3 contains 15 residues. With V trimmed by 3 bases and J by 5 bases, 2 bases remained unmatched. Germline V gene sequence: CDR1 MDHEN, CDR2 SYDVKM. The CDR3 sequence: CASSFRLAGDNEQFF. The CDR3 region has the DNA TGTGCCAGCAGTTTTCGACTAGCGGGAGACAATGAGCAGTTCTTC.

V gene TRBV28 combines with J gene TRBJ2-2, with D maybe TRBD2 (6 bases). Trimming left V 8 bases short and J 0 bases short, with 16 bases between. This CDR3 region has 16 residues. Germline V CDR1 and CDR2: MDHEN, SYDVKM. The CDR3 reads CASLYSGAANTGELFF. For the CDR3, the DNA is TGTGCCAGCCTGTATAGCGGAGCGGCGAACACCGGGGAGCTGTTTTTT. Complete variable domain (other parts from reference TRBV28 and TRBJ2-2): DVKVTQSSRYLVKRTGEKVFLECVQDMDHENMFWYRQDPGLGLRLIYFSYDVKMKEKGDIPEGYSVSREKKERFSLILESASTNQTSMYLCASLYSGAANTGELFFGEGSRLTVL.

In this sample, this clone turned up once. The chain has TRBV28 and TRBJ1-5; tentative D call: TRBD1 (6 bases). The germline V and J ends were trimmed by 4 bases and 15 bases, with 22 bases remaining between them. The germline V gene encodes CDR1 MDHEN and CDR2 SYDVKM. CDR3 length: 14 amino acids. For the CDR3, the DNA is TGTGCCAGCAGTTCTGGGACACCTCCCCCCTTTCGGCATTTT. Translating it yields CASSSGTPPPFRHF.

The V and J genes are TRBV5-1 and TRBJ1-2; 7 positions match TRBD1. Germline values: CDR1 SGHRS, CDR2 YFSETQ. V was clipped by 0 bases and J by 4 bases; unmatched bases: 3. There are 14 residues in the CDR3. CDR3 protein: CASSLGGTAYGYTF. DNA of the CDR3: TGCGCCAGCAGCTTGGGGGGGACAGCCTATGGCTACACCTTC.